The rows below give T cell receptor beta chains drawn from one sample of a study of human T cells and chemical hapten exposure. TCRdb re-derived calls from the RACE reads in MiXCR, one entry per CDR3 protein. The data contain 300,000 to 450,000 distinct CDR3 sequences, 4.5% to 6% of them singletons. Sequenced material: whole blood, taken in connection with sensitization to the hapten diphenylcyclopropenone (DPC). Every receptor here comes from a woman aged 45-60 years with alopecia areata. Some clones in this sample may be carry-over from other donors' samples. Each CDR3 is given with its conserved first and last residue. Fields, in order: J gene, V gene, D gene, clone size, CDR3 DNA, CDR3 protein. The D gene is left open where the match is weak. The size field is filled for only some rows; it gives once, few, many or a size class.

j_gene: TRBJ2-5; v_gene: TRBV12-5; d_gene: TRBD1; abundance: -; CDR3nt: TGTGCTAGTGCCGGGACAGGGGACGAGACCCAGTACTTC; CDR3aa: CASAGTGDETQYF
j_gene: TRBJ2-3; v_gene: TRBV29-1; d_gene: -; abundance: many; CDR3nt: TGCAGCGTTGTGGGCAGAAGCACAGATACGCAGTATTTT; CDR3aa: CSVVGRSTDTQYF
j_gene: TRBJ2-3; v_gene: TRBV3-1; d_gene: TRBD2; abundance: few; CDR3nt: TGTGCCAGCAGCCAACTTTTAGCGGGGGAGAGCACAGATACGCAGTATTTT; CDR3aa: CASSQLLAGESTDTQYF
j_gene: TRBJ2-3; v_gene: TRBV2; d_gene: -; abundance: many; CDR3nt: TGTGCCAGCTGCCGGGACAGCACAGATACGCAGTATTTT; CDR3aa: CASCRDSTDTQYF
j_gene: TRBJ1-2; v_gene: TRBV28; d_gene: TRBD1; abundance: -; CDR3nt: TGTGCCAGCAGCCCTGACAGGGCTGGTGGCTACACCTTC; CDR3aa: CASSPDRAGGYTF
j_gene: TRBJ2-5; v_gene: TRBV4-1; d_gene: -; abundance: few; CDR3nt: TGCGCCAGCAGCCAAGTCGGCGGGGAACAAGAGACCCAGTACTTC; CDR3aa: CASSQVGGEQETQYF
j_gene: TRBJ2-5; v_gene: TRBV2; d_gene: TRBD2; abundance: few; CDR3nt: TGTGCCAGCAGCTCGACTAGCGGATTCCAAGAGACCCAGTACTTC; CDR3aa: CASSSTSGFQETQYF
j_gene: TRBJ1-5; v_gene: TRBV5-4; d_gene: TRBD1; abundance: few; CDR3nt: TGTGCCAGCAGCCCAGGGACAGGGGCCGATCAGCCCCAGCATTTT; CDR3aa: CASSPGTGADQPQHF
j_gene: TRBJ1-5; v_gene: TRBV27; d_gene: -; abundance: -; CDR3nt: TGTGCCAGCAGTTCCCCCAGCAAGGGTCAGCCCCAGCATTTT; CDR3aa: CASSSPSKGQPQHF
j_gene: TRBJ1-1; v_gene: TRBV10-1; d_gene: TRBD1; abundance: few; CDR3nt: TGCGCCAGCAGTGGGACCGTACAGGGGCGCACTGAAGCTTTCTTT; CDR3aa: CASSGTVQGRTEAFF
j_gene: TRBJ2-7; v_gene: TRBV12-3/TRBV12-4; d_gene: TRBD1; abundance: -; CDR3nt: TGTGCCAGCAGTCTACAGGGGAGTCGTTCCTACGAGCAGTACTTC; CDR3aa: CASSLQGSRSYEQYF
j_gene: TRBJ1-5; v_gene: TRBV20-1; d_gene: -; abundance: few; CDR3nt: TGCAGTGCCATGGAGGGGGGAAGAAGGGCGAATCAGCCCCAGCATTTT; CDR3aa: CSAMEGGRRANQPQHF
j_gene: TRBJ2-7; v_gene: TRBV6-1; d_gene: -; abundance: few; CDR3nt: TGTGCCAGCAGTGAACGGCCCCGCGCGGCAGAAGAGCAGTACTTC; CDR3aa: CASSERPRAAEEQYF
j_gene: TRBJ2-3; v_gene: TRBV7-2; d_gene: -; abundance: many; CDR3nt: TGTGCCAGCAGCTTACTTGTGGATACGCAGTATTTT; CDR3aa: CASSLLVDTQYF
j_gene: TRBJ2-7; v_gene: TRBV28; d_gene: TRBD1; abundance: many; CDR3nt: TGTGCCAGCAGGACAGGGGGACCCTACGAGCAGTACTTC; CDR3aa: CASRTGGPYEQYF
j_gene: TRBJ1-2; v_gene: TRBV28; d_gene: -; abundance: many; CDR3nt: TGTGCCAGCAGTTCCCCAATTCAGGGGGGCTACACCTTC; CDR3aa: CASSSPIQGGYTF
j_gene: TRBJ1-5; v_gene: TRBV12-3/TRBV12-4; d_gene: -; abundance: many; CDR3nt: TGTGCCAGCAGTTTAGAGGTTCTCCAGCCCCAGCATTTT; CDR3aa: CASSLEVLQPQHF
j_gene: TRBJ2-3; v_gene: TRBV29-1; d_gene: -; abundance: many; CDR3nt: TGCAGCGTTCGGAGGGCCTATACGCAGTATTTT; CDR3aa: CSVRRAYTQYF
j_gene: TRBJ2-7; v_gene: TRBV28; d_gene: -; abundance: few; CDR3nt: TGTGCCAGCAGTTTCCCTAGGGACCCTGGGAAGCAGTACTTC; CDR3aa: CASSFPRDPGKQYF
j_gene: TRBJ2-3; v_gene: TRBV15; d_gene: -; abundance: few; CDR3nt: TGTGCCACCAGCAGAGCAAACCCCGGCGGTACAGATACGCAGTATTTT; CDR3aa: CATSRANPGGTDTQYF
j_gene: TRBJ2-3; v_gene: TRBV9; d_gene: TRBD1; abundance: -; CDR3nt: TGTGCCAGCAGCCTACGAGACAGGGGTGGGACAGATACGCAGTATTTT; CDR3aa: CASSLRDRGGTDTQYF
j_gene: TRBJ2-1; v_gene: TRBV29-1; d_gene: TRBD1; abundance: -; CDR3nt: TGCAGCGTTTGTTCCGGGACAGGGGTTTCCTACAATGAGCAGTTCTTC; CDR3aa: CSVCSGTGVSYNEQFF
j_gene: TRBJ2-3; v_gene: TRBV6-5; d_gene: -; abundance: many; CDR3nt: TGTGCCAGCAGATCCCTAGGAGATACGCAGTATTTT; CDR3aa: CASRSLGDTQYF
j_gene: TRBJ2-7; v_gene: TRBV5-1; d_gene: TRBD2; abundance: many; CDR3nt: TGCGCCAGCAGCTTGTTCGGGGGGGTACTCGAGCAGTACTTC; CDR3aa: CASSLFGGVLEQYF
j_gene: TRBJ1-3; v_gene: TRBV12-3/TRBV12-4; d_gene: -; abundance: -; CDR3nt: TGTGCCAGCAGCGGAGACCAACCCTCTGGAAACACCATATATTTT; CDR3aa: CASSGDQPSGNTIYF
j_gene: TRBJ1-1; v_gene: TRBV9; d_gene: -; abundance: -; CDR3nt: TGTGCCAGCAGCGCTCACATACTACAGGGTGACACTGAAGCTTTCTTT; CDR3aa: CASSAHILQGDTEAFF
j_gene: TRBJ2-1; v_gene: TRBV4-2; d_gene: -; abundance: few; CDR3nt: TGTGCCAGCAGCCTCAGCCTTAGCTCCTACAATGAGCAGTTCTTC; CDR3aa: CASSLSLSSYNEQFF
j_gene: TRBJ2-2; v_gene: TRBV28; d_gene: -; abundance: -; CDR3nt: TGTGCCAGCAGTGTGGGTCGTTCCACCGGGGAGCTGTTTTTT; CDR3aa: CASSVGRSTGELFF
j_gene: TRBJ1-5; v_gene: TRBV7-8; d_gene: -; abundance: few; CDR3nt: TGTGCCAGCAGCTTAGCCAAGAATCAGCCCCAGCATTTT; CDR3aa: CASSLAKNQPQHF
j_gene: TRBJ1-6; v_gene: TRBV27; d_gene: TRBD1; abundance: many; CDR3nt: TGTGCCAGCAGTTCCCGGGACAGACCTTCACCCCTCCACTTT; CDR3aa: CASSSRDRPSPLHF
j_gene: TRBJ1-2; v_gene: TRBV24-1; d_gene: -; abundance: few; CDR3nt: TGTGCCACCAGTGGCTCATCTTTCGACGGGGGGAATGGCTACACCTTC; CDR3aa: CATSGSSFDGGNGYTF
j_gene: TRBJ1-1; v_gene: TRBV6-2/TRBV6-3; d_gene: -; abundance: few; CDR3nt: TGTGCCAGCAGTCCGGACGGCCAGAACACTGAAGCTTTCTTT; CDR3aa: CASSPDGQNTEAFF
j_gene: TRBJ2-7; v_gene: TRBV18; d_gene: TRBD1; abundance: few; CDR3nt: TGTGCCAGCTCACGGGAACAGGGGGCAACCTACGAGCAGTACTTC; CDR3aa: CASSREQGATYEQYF
j_gene: TRBJ2-1; v_gene: TRBV30; d_gene: -; abundance: few; CDR3nt: TGTGCCTGCCCACCGGAGGGACAGAGAAACAATGAGCAGTTCTTC; CDR3aa: CACPPEGQRNNEQFF
j_gene: TRBJ1-1; v_gene: TRBV3-1; d_gene: -; abundance: many; CDR3nt: TGTGCCAGCAGCCAAGAAGGTGGGTTAACTGAAGCTTTCTTT; CDR3aa: CASSQEGGLTEAFF
j_gene: TRBJ1-5; v_gene: TRBV12-3/TRBV12-4; d_gene: TRBD1; abundance: -; CDR3nt: TGTGCCAGCAGTCCCGGAGGGACAGGGAATCAGCCCCAGCATTTT; CDR3aa: CASSPGGTGNQPQHF
j_gene: TRBJ2-3; v_gene: TRBV27; d_gene: TRBD1; abundance: few; CDR3nt: TGTGCCAGCAGTTTTCGAACAGGGGTAGTGGATACGCAGTATTTT; CDR3aa: CASSFRTGVVDTQYF